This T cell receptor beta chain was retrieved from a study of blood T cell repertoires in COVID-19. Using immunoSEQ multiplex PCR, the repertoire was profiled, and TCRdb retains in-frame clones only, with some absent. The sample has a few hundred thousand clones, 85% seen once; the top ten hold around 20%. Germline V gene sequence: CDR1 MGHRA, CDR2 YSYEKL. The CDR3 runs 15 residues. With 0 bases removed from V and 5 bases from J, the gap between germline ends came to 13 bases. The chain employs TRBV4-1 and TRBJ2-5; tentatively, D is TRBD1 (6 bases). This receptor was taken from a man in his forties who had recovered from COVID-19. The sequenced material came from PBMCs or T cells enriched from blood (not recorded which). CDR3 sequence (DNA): TGCGCCAGCAGCCAAGATCCCAGGGGAGTGGAGACCCAGTACTTC. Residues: CASSQDPRGVETQYF.